This is a list of T cell receptor beta chains from one sample in a study of blood T cells in healthy people across ages. TCRdb reanalysed the 5' RACE reads using MiXCR and keeps one entry per CDR3 protein. The sample contains around 400,000 distinct CDR3 sequences, 50% to 60% of which appear only once. Specimen: blood. These receptors were collected from a man between 60 and 75 years old in good health. Both conserved end residues are part of each CDR3. D genes are given only for firm matches. For some rows the clone size is stated as once, few or many, or as a class when expanded; others skip it.

D gene	clone size	J gene	V gene	CDR3 DNA	CDR3 protein
TRBD1	.	TRBJ2-5	TRBV7-2	TGTGCCAGCAGCTTATCGTCCGGACAGGGAAAAAGGACCCAGTACTTC	CASSLSSGQGKRTQYF
.	many	TRBJ2-6	TRBV13	TGTGCCAGCAGCCGTGGGGCCTCTGGGGCCAACGTCCTGACTTTC	CASSRGASGANVLTF
.	.	TRBJ2-1	TRBV14	TGTGCCAGCCTCGGACAGGAGGGTTGCGGGGGCAGCAACAATGAGCAGTTCTTC	CASLGQEGCGGSNNEQFF
.	.	TRBJ1-5	TRBV29-1	TGCAGCGTTGAAGATATGGGACCTAAAAAATATAGCAATCAGCCCCAGCATTTT	CSVEDMGPKKYSNQPQHF
.	.	TRBJ2-3	TRBV4-1	TGCGCCAGCAGCCAAGAGGGTGGCTGGACCACAGATACGCAGTATTTT	CASSQEGGWTTDTQYF
.	once	TRBJ2-3	TRBV27	TGTGCCAGCAGTCCCGTGTGGGTTAGCACAGATACGCAGTATTTT	CASSPVWVSTDTQYF
TRBD1	.	TRBJ2-7	TRBV20-1	TGCAGTGCTAGAGATCGTCGGCAGGGGGCCTACGAGCAGTACTTC	CSARDRRQGAYEQYF
.	once	TRBJ2-1	TRBV28	TGTGCCAGCACCCAGCTCCGGGGCAATGAGCAGTTCTTC	CASTQLRGNEQFF
TRBD2	.	TRBJ2-3	TRBV6-1	TGTGCCAGCAGTGAAGTATTTGGGGGGGGCACAGATACGCAGTATTTT	CASSEVFGGGTDTQYF
.	.	TRBJ1-1	TRBV20-1	TGCAGTGCTAGAGGGGGGGGTGGCACTGAAGCTTTCTTT	CSARGGGGTEAFF
.	.	TRBJ2-7	TRBV6-5	TGTGCCAGCAGTTACTCGGGCGGTGTCCACGAGCAGTACTTC	CASSYSGGVHEQYF
.	.	TRBJ2-4	TRBV29-1	TGCAGCGACCGCCAGATCGGGACGCCAGCTGAGCAGTACTTC	CSDRQIGTPAEQYF
.	.	TRBJ1-1	TRBV30	TGTGCCTGGAGTAGAAGGGGCCGAGCTTTCTTT	CAWSRRGRAFF
.	.	TRBJ2-1	TRBV4-3	TGCGCCAGCAGCCAAAGAAGGGATCCGGCCTACAATGAGCAGTTCTTC	CASSQRRDPAYNEQFF
.	.	TRBJ2-3	TRBV5-1	TGCGCCAGCAGTTTCCAGCTCACAGATACGCAGTATTTT	CASSFQLTDTQYF
.	.	TRBJ1-4	TRBV7-2	TGTGCCAGCAGCTTAGGCAGGGGTGGGGAAAAACTGTTTTTT	CASSLGRGGEKLFF
.	few	TRBJ1-1	TRBV29-1	TGCAGCGTTTCCCCCACACTATCGGACACTGAAGCTTTCTTT	CSVSPTLSDTEAFF
TRBD1	.	TRBJ2-7	TRBV20-1	TGCAGTGCTCCCGAACAGGGGAAATACGAGCAGTACTTC	CSAPEQGKYEQYF
.	few	TRBJ1-2	TRBV28	TGTGCCACTAAGACCCCAGTCCTCTATGGCTACACCTTC	CATKTPVLYGYTF
.	once	TRBJ2-7	TRBV29-1	TGCAGCGTGAGGCGGGACAGTGACTACGAGCAGTACTTC	CSVRRDSDYEQYF
.	few	TRBJ2-6	TRBV7-2	TGTGCCAGCAGCTTCCAGGACTCTGGGGCCAACGTCCTGACTTTC	CASSFQDSGANVLTF
TRBD1	.	TRBJ2-1	TRBV5-1	TGCGCCAGCAGCTGGACAGGGGGCGGCAATGAGCAGTTCTTC	CASSWTGGGNEQFF
TRBD2	once	TRBJ2-7	TRBV20-1	TGCAGTGCGGGGGGACTAGCGGGACTCAGCTCCTACAATGAGCAGTACTTC	CSAGGLAGLSSYNEQYF
TRBD2	.	TRBJ2-3	TRBV6-1	TGTGCCAGCAGCCTAGCGGGAGGGCCTAGAGATACGCAGTATTTT	CASSLAGGPRDTQYF
TRBD1	many	TRBJ2-1	TRBV29-1	TGCAGCGTTGGGCGGGACAGGGGATACAATGAGCAGTTCTTC	CSVGRDRGYNEQFF
.	few	TRBJ1-2	TRBV30	TGTGCCTGGAGTGTACGGCAGCCCCGGGCTAACTATGGCTACACCTTC	CAWSVRQPRANYGYTF
.	.	TRBJ2-7	TRBV27	TGTGCCAGCAGCGTACTAGACTCCTACGAGCAGTACTTC	CASSVLDSYEQYF
.	.	TRBJ2-1	TRBV11-1	TGTGCCAGCAGCCCCCCGTTCGCGGTAAGCTACAATGAGCAGTTCTTC	CASSPPFAVSYNEQFF
TRBD2	.	TRBJ2-1	TRBV7-8	TGTGCCAGCAGCTTAGATAGGTGGACTAGCGGGATTTACAATGAGCAGTTCTTC	CASSLDRWTSGIYNEQFF
.	.	TRBJ2-5	TRBV4-3	TGCGCCAGCAGCGTTGGTCCGGAAGGGACCCAGTACTTC	CASSVGPEGTQYF
.	.	TRBJ1-2	TRBV5-1	TGCGCCAGCGGCCCCGGGGGGGTTAACTATGGCTACACCTTC	CASGPGGVNYGYTF
.	.	TRBJ1-2	TRBV20-1	TGCAGTGCACTCGAGATCTCTAACTATGGCTACACCTTC	CSALEISNYGYTF
TRBD1	.	TRBJ1-4	TRBV7-8	TGTGCCAGCAGCTTACTGGGACAGACAAATGAAAAACTGTTTTTT	CASSLLGQTNEKLFF
.	few	TRBJ2-1	TRBV7-2	TGTGCCAGCAGCTTAGGCCAGGGGGGTTACAATGAGCAGTTCTTC	CASSLGQGGYNEQFF
.	.	TRBJ1-1	TRBV25-1	TGTGCCAGCACGGACAACGGGGCTGAAGCTTTCTTT	CASTDNGAEAFF
TRBD1	.	TRBJ1-2	TRBV11-2	TGTGCCAGCAGCTTTTTCCTCGGGACAGGGGATACTTTGGGCTATGGCTACACCTTC	CASSFFLGTGDTLGYGYTF
TRBD1	.	TRBJ1-2	TRBV20-1	TGCAGTGCGCACGGACAGGAGTATGGCTACACCTTC	CSAHGQEYGYTF
TRBD2	.	TRBJ2-4	TRBV27	TGTGCCGGCAGTGTCCGGGGCGGGGGAGGGCAGTACTTC	CAGSVRGGGGQYF
.	few	TRBJ2-7	TRBV11-2	TGTGCCAGCAACGTCGGGACGGAAATATCCTACGAGCAGTACTTC	CASNVGTEISYEQYF
.	.	TRBJ1-4	TRBV9	TGTGCCAGCAGCGGGACAACAACTAATGAAAAACTGTTTTTT	CASSGTTTNEKLFF
TRBD2	few	TRBJ2-1	TRBV18	TGTGCCAGCTCACCCACGACCGGGACTAAACCCTCCAATGAGCAGTTCTTC	CASSPTTGTKPSNEQFF
.	.	TRBJ1-2	TRBV7-2	TGTGCCAGCAGCTTCCTCGGCGGGGGAGGGGGCTACACCTTC	CASSFLGGGGGYTF
TRBD2	few	TRBJ2-4	TRBV20-1	TGCAGTGCTAGCACCGCGGGAGGAGCCCTAGCCAAAAACATTCAGTACTTC	CSASTAGGALAKNIQYF
TRBD2	.	TRBJ2-7	TRBV29-1	TGCAGCGTGCGGGAGGGCCCCTACGAGCAGTACTTC	CSVREGPYEQYF
.	.	TRBJ1-2	TRBV4-3	TGCGCCAGCAGCCGGACAGCTAACTATGGCTACACCTTC	CASSRTANYGYTF
TRBD1	.	TRBJ2-7	TRBV20-1	TGCAGTGCTAGAGATCCGAGGCAGGGGGACTACGAGCAGTACTTC	CSARDPRQGDYEQYF